The 13 T cell receptor beta chains below all came from one sample that was sequenced in a study of blood T cell repertoires in COVID-19. Clones were sequenced by immunoSEQ multiplex PCR, and TCRdb holds only the in-frame ones, with some missing. The repertoire holds roughly 43,000 clones, with about four fifths as singletons. The source material was peripheral blood. The receptor set was obtained from a woman of 80 years or more with acute or convalescent COVID-19.

The table lists this clone with a few counts. The rearrangement uses TRBV6-2 or TRBV6-3 and TRBJ2-7; the match to TRBD1 covers 9 bases. CDR3 size: 13 residues. V dropped 5 bases and J dropped 1; count of bases not matched to a gene: 0. Germline CDR1 is MNHEY and CDR2 is SVGEGT. CDR3 loop: CASSGTGSYEQYF. CDR3 in DNA: TGTGCCAGCAGTGGGACAGGGTCCTACGAGCAGTACTTC.

V gene TRBV5-1 combines with J gene TRBJ1-1, with 9 bases aligning to TRBD1. Looked up from germline, CDR1 is SGHRS and CDR2 is YFSETQ. The CDR3 extends over 15 amino acids. Trimming cost V 3 bases and J 4 bases; bases outside gene matches: 7. DNA of the CDR3: TGCGCCAGCAGCTCCCGACAGGGGGGGAGCACTGAAGCTTTCTTT. As protein: CASSSRQGGSTEAFF.

The chain couples TRBV5-6 to TRBJ2-3, with a tentative D call TRBD2 (6 bases). This CDR3 has 13 amino acids. Trimming took 4 bases from V and 6 from J, leaving 12 bases between them. The germline CDR1 and CDR2 sequences are SGHDT and YYEEEE. The CDR3 is CASSPRRGDTQYF. Here the CDR3 DNA reads TGTGCCAGCAGCCCACGCCGGGGGGATACGCAGTATTTT.

This rearrangement joins TRBV11-3 to TRBJ2-2, with TRBD1 as a possible D gene (5 bases). The CDR3 covers 13 residues. Germline V gene data show CDR1 as SGHNT and CDR2 as YENEEA. V lost 3 bases, J lost 6 bases, and 8 bases lay in between. The CDR3: CASSFRDPGELFF. The CDR3 coding sequence is TGTGCCAGCAGCTTCAGGGATCCCGGGGAGCTGTTTTTT. Full variable domain (outside the CDR3, taken from reference TRBV11-3 and TRBJ2-2): EAGVVQSPRYKIIEKKQPVAFWCNPISGHNTLYWYLQNLGQGPELLIRYENEEAVDDSQLPKDRFSAERLKGVDSTLKIQPAELGDSAVYLCASSFRDPGELFFGEGSRLTVL.

The chain uses TRBV18 and TRBJ1-1; TRBD1 might be the D (5 bases). Germline CDR1 KGHSH, CDR2 LQKENI. V lost 0 bases and J 0 bases, leaving 8 bases between the germline ends. This CDR3 has 15 amino acids. The CDR3: CASSPPARVNTEAFF. In nucleotides, the CDR3 is TGTGCCAGCTCACCACCAGCCAGGGTGAACACTGAAGCTTTCTTT.

J is TRBJ1-2 and V is TRBV30; the match to TRBD1 covers 9 bases. The J segment lost 6 bases and the V segment lost 2 bases, leaving 4 bases of the junction unmatched. This CDR3 spans 13 amino acids. The germline CDR1 and CDR2 sequences are GTSNPN and SVGIG (reference sequence). The CDR3 loop reads CAWSNDRGDGYTF. The CDR3 coding sequence is TGTGCCTGGAGTAACGACAGGGGGGATGGCTACACCTTC. Together with reference TRBV30 and TRBJ1-2, the CDR3 gives the full variable domain: SQTIHQWPATLVQPVGSPLSLECTVEGTSNPNLYWYRQAAGRGLQLLFYSVGIGQISSEVPQNLSASRPQDRQFILSSKKLLLSDSGFYLCAWSNDRGDGYTFGSGTRLTVV.

The rearrangement uses TRBV7-2 and TRBJ1-5, with TRBD1 identical over 7 bases. With V trimmed by 5 bases and J by 7 bases, 11 bases remained unmatched. This CDR3 has 15 residues. CDR1 is SGHTA, CDR2 FQGNSA, per germline. The CDR3 bases are TGTGCCAGCAGCGCCACACAGGGGAGGTGGCAGCCCCAGCATTTT. Protein: CASSATQGRWQPQHF.

This clone was seen only once. This rearrangement joins TRBV18 to TRBJ1-5, with 10 bases fitting TRBD1. CDR1 KGHSH and CDR2 LQKENI come from the germline V gene. The V gene end was trimmed by 8 bases and the J gene end by 6 bases; junction bases not matched to a gene: 4. The CDR3 extends over 13 amino acids. This chain's CDR3 is CASRQGAGQPQHF. The CDR3 nucleotides are TGTGCCAGCCGACAGGGGGCAGGTCAGCCCCAGCATTTT.

This rearrangement joins TRBV18 to TRBJ1-6; tentative D call: TRBD1 (6 bases). Per the germline V gene, CDR1 is KGHSH and CDR2 is LQKENI. Trimming removed 3 bases from V and 6 bases from J, with 15 bases in between. The length of the CDR3 is 16 residues. CDR3 coding DNA: TGTGCCAGCTCACCGGGGGGGGGCTCGCTTAATTCACCCCTCCACTTT. This gives the protein CASSPGGGSLNSPLHF.

The J gene is TRBJ1-6, the V gene TRBV5-1; 9 bases match TRBD1. Germline V gives CDR1 SGHRS, CDR2 YFSETQ. Trimming took 7 bases from V and 7 from J; bases not matched to a gene: 6. CDR3 length: 14 residues. The CDR3 DNA follows: TGCGCCAGCCGGGGTGGACAGGGGAATTCACCCCTCCACTTT. This codes for CASRGGQGNSPLHF.

This clone was observed a handful of times. The chain recombines TRBV5-1 with TRBJ1-4; 7 positions agree with TRBD1. Germline-derived CDR1 and CDR2 are SGHRS and YFSETQ. Trimming cost V 0 bases and J 5 bases; bases outside gene matches: 4. The length of the CDR3 is 15 residues. The CDR3 loop is CASSLAPRGNEKLFF. CDR3 nucleotide sequence: TGCGCCAGCAGCTTGGCCCCCAGGGGGAATGAAAAACTGTTTTTT. The full variable domain, its missing parts supplied by reference TRBV5-1 and TRBJ1-4, is KAGVTQTPRYLIKTRGQQVTLSCSPISGHRSVSWYQQTPGQGLQFLFEYFSETQRNKGNFPGRFSGRQFSNSRSEMNVSTLELGDSALYLCASSLAPRGNEKLFFGSGTQLSVL.

The chain uses TRBV10-3 and TRBJ1-2, with D perhaps TRBD1 (6 bases). V gave up 2 bases and J gave up 5 bases, with 9 bases separating them. CDR1 and CDR2 from the germline V gene are ENHRY and SYGVKD. This CDR3 is 13 amino acids long. The CDR3 loop is CAISEVGAYGYTF. CDR3 nucleotide sequence: TGTGCCATCAGTGAGGTGGGGGCTTATGGCTACACCTTC.

The J gene is TRBJ2-3, the V gene TRBV11-3, with D tentatively TRBD2 (7 bases). CDR1 and CDR2 (germline): SGHNT, YENEEA. The V and J ends lost 7 bases and 5 bases respectively, with 10 bases between them. The CDR3 runs to 12 residues. The CDR3 coding sequence is TGTGCCAGCACGGGGGGCCAAGATACGCAGTATTTT. It yields the protein CASTGGQDTQYF.